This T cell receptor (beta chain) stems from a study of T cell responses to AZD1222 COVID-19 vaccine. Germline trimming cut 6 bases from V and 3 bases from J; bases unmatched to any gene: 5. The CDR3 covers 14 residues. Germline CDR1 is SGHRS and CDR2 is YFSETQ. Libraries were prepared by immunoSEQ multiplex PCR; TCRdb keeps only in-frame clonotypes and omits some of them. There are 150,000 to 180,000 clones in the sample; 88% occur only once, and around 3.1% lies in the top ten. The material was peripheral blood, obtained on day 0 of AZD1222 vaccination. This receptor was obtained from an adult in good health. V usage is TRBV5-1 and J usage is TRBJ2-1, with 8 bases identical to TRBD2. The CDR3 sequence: CASTPGLDYNEQFF. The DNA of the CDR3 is TGCGCCAGCACCCCGGGACTAGACTACAATGAGCAGTTCTTC. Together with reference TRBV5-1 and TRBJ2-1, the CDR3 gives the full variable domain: KAGVTQTPRYLIKTRGQQVTLSCSPISGHRSVSWYQQTPGQGLQFLFEYFSETQRNKGNFPGRFSGRQFSNSRSEMNVSTLELGDSALYLCASTPGLDYNEQFFGPGTRLTVL.